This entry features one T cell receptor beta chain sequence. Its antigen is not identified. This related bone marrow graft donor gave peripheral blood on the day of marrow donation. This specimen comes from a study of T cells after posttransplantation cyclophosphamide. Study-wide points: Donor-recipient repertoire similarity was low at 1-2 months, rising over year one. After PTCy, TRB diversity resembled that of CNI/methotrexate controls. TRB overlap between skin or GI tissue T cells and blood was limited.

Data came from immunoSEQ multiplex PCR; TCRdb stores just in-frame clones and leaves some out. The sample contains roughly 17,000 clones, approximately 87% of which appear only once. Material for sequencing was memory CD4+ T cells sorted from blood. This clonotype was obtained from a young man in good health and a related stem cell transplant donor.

Written as DNA, the CDR3 is TGCGCCAGCAGCCAAGGGGCAGGGGGCCATGGCCCCGGGGAGCTGTTTTTT. It codes for CASSQGAGGHGPGELFF. The V call is TRBV4-3, the J call TRBJ2-2, with 8 bases lining up with TRBD1. Looked up from germline, CDR1 is LGHNA and CDR2 is YSLEER. The CDR3 extends over 17 amino acids. The V segment lost 1 base and the J segment 6 bases; nucleotides outside the gene matches: 10.